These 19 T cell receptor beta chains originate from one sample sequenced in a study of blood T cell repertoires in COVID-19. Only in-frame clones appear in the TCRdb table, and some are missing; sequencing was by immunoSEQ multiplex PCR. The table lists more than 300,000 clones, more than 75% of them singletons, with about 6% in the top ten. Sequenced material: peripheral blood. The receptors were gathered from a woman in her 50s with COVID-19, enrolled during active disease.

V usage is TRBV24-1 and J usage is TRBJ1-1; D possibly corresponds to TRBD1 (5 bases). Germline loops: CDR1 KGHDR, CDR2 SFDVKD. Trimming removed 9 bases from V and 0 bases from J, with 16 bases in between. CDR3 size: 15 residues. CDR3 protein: CATLRGVWMNTEAFF. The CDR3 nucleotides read TGTGCCACCCTTAGGGGCGTATGGATGAACACTGAAGCTTTCTTT.

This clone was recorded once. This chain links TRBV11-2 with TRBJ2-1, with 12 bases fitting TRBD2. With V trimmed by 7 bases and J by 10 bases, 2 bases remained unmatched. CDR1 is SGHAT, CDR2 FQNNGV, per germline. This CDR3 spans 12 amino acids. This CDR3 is CASNGLAGEQFF. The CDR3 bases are TGTGCCAGCAACGGACTAGCGGGAGAGCAGTTCTTC.

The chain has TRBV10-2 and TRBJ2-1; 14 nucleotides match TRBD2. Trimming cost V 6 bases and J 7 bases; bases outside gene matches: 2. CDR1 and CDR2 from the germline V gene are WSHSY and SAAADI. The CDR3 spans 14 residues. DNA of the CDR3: TGCGCCAGCAGGACTAGCGGGAGGGCTAATGAGCAGTTCTTC. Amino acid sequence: CASRTSGRANEQFF.

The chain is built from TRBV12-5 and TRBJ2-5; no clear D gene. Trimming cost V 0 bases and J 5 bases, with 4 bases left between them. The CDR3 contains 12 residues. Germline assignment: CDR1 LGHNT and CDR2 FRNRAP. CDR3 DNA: TGTGCTAGTGGTTTGGTCTCCGAGACCCAGTACTTC. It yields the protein CASGLVSETQYF.

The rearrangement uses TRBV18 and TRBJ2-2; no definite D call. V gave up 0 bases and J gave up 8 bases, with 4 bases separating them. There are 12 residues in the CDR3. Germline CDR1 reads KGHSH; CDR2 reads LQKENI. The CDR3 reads CASSPPRGELFF. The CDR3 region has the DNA TGTGCCAGCTCACCACCGAGGGGGGAGCTGTTTTTT.

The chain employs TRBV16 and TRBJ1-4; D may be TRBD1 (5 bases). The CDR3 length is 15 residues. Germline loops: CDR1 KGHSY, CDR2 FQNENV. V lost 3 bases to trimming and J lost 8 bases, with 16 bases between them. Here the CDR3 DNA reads TGTGCCAGCAGCCATATCGGCCAGGGAGGGGAAAAACTGTTTTTT. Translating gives CASSHIGQGGEKLFF.

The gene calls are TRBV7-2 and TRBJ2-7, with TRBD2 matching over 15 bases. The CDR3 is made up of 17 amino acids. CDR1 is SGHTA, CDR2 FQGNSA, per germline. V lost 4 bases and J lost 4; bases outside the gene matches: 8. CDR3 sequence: CASSSSGLAGGWYEQYF. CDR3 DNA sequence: TGTGCCAGCAGCTCGTCGGGACTAGCGGGAGGTTGGTACGAGCAGTACTTC.

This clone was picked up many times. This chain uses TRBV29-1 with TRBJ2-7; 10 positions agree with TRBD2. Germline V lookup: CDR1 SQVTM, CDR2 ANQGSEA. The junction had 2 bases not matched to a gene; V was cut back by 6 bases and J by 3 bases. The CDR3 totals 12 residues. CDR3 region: CSVGTSVYEQYF. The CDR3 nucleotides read TGCAGCGTCGGGACTAGCGTCTACGAGCAGTACTTC.

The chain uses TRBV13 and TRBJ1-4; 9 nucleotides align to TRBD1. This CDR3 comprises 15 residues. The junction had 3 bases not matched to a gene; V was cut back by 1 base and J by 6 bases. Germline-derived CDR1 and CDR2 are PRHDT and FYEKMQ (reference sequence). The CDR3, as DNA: TGTGCCAGCAGCTTAGTACAGGGGGCGCATGAAAAACTGTTTTTT. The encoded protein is CASSLVQGAHEKLFF.

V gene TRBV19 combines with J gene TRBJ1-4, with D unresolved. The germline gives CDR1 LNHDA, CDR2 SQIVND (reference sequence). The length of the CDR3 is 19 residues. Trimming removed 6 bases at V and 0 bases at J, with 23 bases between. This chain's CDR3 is CASSPRPVVGTTTNEKLFF. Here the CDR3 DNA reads TGTGCCAGTAGCCCTAGACCCGTGGTAGGAACAACAACTAATGAAAAACTGTTTTTT. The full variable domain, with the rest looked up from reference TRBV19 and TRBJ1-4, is DGGITQSPKYLFRKEGQNVTLSCEQNLNHDAMYWYRQDPGQGLRLIYYSQIVNDFQKGDIAEGYSVSREKKESFPLTVTSAQKNPTAFYLCASSPRPVVGTTTNEKLFFGSGTQLSVL.

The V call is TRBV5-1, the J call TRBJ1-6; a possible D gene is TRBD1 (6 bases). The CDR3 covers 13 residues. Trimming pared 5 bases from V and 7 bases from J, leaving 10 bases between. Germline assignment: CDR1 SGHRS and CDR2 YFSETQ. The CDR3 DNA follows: TGCGCCAGCAGTAGGACAGCCAATTCACCCCTCCACTTT. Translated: CASSRTANSPLHF.

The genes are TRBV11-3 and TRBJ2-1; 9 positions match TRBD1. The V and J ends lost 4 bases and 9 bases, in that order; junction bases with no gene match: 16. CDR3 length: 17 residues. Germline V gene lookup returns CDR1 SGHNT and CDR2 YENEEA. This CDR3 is CASSSRGGTGSITEQFF. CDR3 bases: TGTGCCAGCAGCTCGAGGGGGGGGACAGGGAGCATTACTGAGCAGTTCTTC. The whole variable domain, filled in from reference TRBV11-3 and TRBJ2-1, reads EAGVVQSPRYKIIEKKQPVAFWCNPISGHNTLYWYLQNLGQGPELLIRYENEEAVDDSQLPKDRFSAERLKGVDSTLKIQPAELGDSAVYLCASSSRGGTGSITEQFFGPGTRLTVL.

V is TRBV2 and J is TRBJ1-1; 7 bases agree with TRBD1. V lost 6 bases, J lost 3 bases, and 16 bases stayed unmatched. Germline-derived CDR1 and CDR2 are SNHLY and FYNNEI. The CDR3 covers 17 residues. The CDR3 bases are TGTGCCAGCAGCTCAGGGGGGAAAGGGACCACCCACACTGAAGCTTTCTTT. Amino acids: CASSSGGKGTTHTEAFF.

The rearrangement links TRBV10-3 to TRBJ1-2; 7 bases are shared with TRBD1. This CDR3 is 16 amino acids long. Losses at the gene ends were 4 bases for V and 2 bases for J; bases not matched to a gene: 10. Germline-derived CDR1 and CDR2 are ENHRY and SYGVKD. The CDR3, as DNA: TGTGCCATCAGTGGTAGGGACAGTAAACCAAACTATGGCTACACCTTC. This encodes CAISGRDSKPNYGYTF.

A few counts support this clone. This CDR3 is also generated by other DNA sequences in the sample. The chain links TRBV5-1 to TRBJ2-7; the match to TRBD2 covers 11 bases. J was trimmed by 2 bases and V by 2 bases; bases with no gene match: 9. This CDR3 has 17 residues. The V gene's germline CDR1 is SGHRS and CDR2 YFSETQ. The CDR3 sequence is CASSFTSGSPGAYEQYF. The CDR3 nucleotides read TGCGCCAGCAGCTTCACTAGCGGGAGTCCCGGAGCCTACGAGCAGTACTTC.

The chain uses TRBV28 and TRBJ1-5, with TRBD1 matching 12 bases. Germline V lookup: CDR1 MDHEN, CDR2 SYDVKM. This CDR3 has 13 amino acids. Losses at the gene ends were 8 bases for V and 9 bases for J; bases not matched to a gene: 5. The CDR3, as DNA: TGTGCCAGCGGGGGGACAGGGGGCCGGCCCCAGCATTTT. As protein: CASGGTGGRPQHF. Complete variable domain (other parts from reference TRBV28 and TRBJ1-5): DVKVTQSSRYLVKRTGEKVFLECVQDMDHENMFWYRQDPGLGLRLIYFSYDVKMKEKGDIPEGYSVSREKKERFSLILESASTNQTSMYLCASGGTGGRPQHFGDGTRLSIL.

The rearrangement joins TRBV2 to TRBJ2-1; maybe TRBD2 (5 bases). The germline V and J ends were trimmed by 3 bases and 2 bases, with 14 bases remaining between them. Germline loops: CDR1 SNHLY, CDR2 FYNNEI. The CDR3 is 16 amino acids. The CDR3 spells CASSDRGDGAYNEQFF. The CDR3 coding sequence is TGTGCCAGCAGTGACCGGGGAGATGGGGCCTACAATGAGCAGTTCTTC. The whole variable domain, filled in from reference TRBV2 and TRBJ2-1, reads EPEVTQTPSHQVTQMGQEVILRCVPISNHLYFYWYRQILGQKVEFLVSFYNNEISEKSEIFDDQFSVERPDGSNFTLKIRSTKLEDSAMYFCASSDRGDGAYNEQFFGPGTRLTVL.

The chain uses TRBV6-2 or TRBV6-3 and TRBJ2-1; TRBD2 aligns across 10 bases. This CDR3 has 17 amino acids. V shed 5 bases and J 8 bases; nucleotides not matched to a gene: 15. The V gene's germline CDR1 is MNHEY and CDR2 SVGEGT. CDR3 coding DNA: TGTGCCAGCAGTAGGGTTTTGCTAGCGGGAGTTTCGGATGAGCAGTTCTTC. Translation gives CASSRVLLAGVSDEQFF.

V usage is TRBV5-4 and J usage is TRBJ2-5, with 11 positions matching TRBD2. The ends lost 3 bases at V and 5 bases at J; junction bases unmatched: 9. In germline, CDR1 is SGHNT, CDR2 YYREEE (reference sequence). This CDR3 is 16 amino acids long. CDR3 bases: TGTGCCAGCAGCTGGGGTACTAGCGGGAGCTGGGAGACCCAGTACTTC. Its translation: CASSWGTSGSWETQYF.